The rows below give T cell receptor beta chains drawn from one sample of a study of blood T cell repertoires in COVID-19. Sequencing was performed with immunoSEQ multiplex PCR; in TCRdb, only in-frame clones are kept and a portion is missing. The sample yields approximately 54,000 clones, roughly 79% seen once. Sample: peripheral blood. The source of these receptors is a woman aged 55-75 years with acute or convalescent COVID-19. CDR3s include the opening cysteine and the closing phenylalanine or tryptophan. D genes are given only for firm matches. Clone sizes are given selectively: once, few, many, or a class where the clone is expanded.

V gene	J gene	clone size	D gene	CDR3 DNA	CDR3 protein
TRBV3-1/TRBV3-2	TRBJ2-5	-	TRBD2	TGTGCCAGCAGCCAGGACCTAGCGGGGCGGGAGACCCAGTACTTC	CASSQDLAGRETQYF
TRBV24-1	TRBJ2-1	-	-	TGTGCCACCAGTGATCCTCGGGCAGAGGGTTATGAGCAGTTCTTC	CATSDPRAEGYEQFF
TRBV30	TRBJ1-5	-	TRBD1	TGTGCCTGGAGTGGACAGGGAACGGGCAATCAGCCCCAGCATTTT	CAWSGQGTGNQPQHF
TRBV6-5	TRBJ1-6	-	-	TGTGCCAGCAGTCCTGCGCTTAATTCACCCCTCCACTTT	CASSPALNSPLHF
TRBV5-6	TRBJ1-1	-	-	TGTGCCAGCAGCTTCGACAAGCTGAACACTGAAGCTTTCTTT	CASSFDKLNTEAFF
TRBV28	TRBJ2-7	-	-	TGTGCCAGCAGTCTCGGAGGGTATACCTACGAGCAGTACTTC	CASSLGGYTYEQYF
TRBV3-1/TRBV3-2	TRBJ1-6	-	-	TGTGCCAGCAGCCAAGATCCGGGAGCTAATTCACCCCTCCACTTT	CASSQDPGANSPLHF
TRBV2	TRBJ1-1	-	-	TGTGCCAGCGCCGTTAATCACAGGTTGTCGAACACTGAAGCTTTCTTT	CASAVNHRLSNTEAFF
TRBV5-1	TRBJ2-7	-	-	TGCGCCAGCAGCTTGGTGGGGGGCTCCTACGAGCAGTACTTC	CASSLVGGSYEQYF
TRBV27	TRBJ1-1	few	-	TGTGCCAGCAGTTTCCGGGACACACCGCCCCACACTGAAGCTTTCTTT	CASSFRDTPPHTEAFF
TRBV9	TRBJ2-6	-	-	TGTGCCAGCAGCGTAGCCGGACAGCCTCATATCAACGTCCTGACTTTC	CASSVAGQPHINVLTF
TRBV28	TRBJ2-4	-	-	TGTGCCAGCAGTACTGTGGGGGGAGGGGGAAACATTCAGTACTTC	CASSTVGGGGNIQYF
TRBV3-1/TRBV3-2	TRBJ1-5	-	-	TGTGCCAGCAGCCAAGGGACTCCAGGTAGCAATCAGCCCCAGCATTTT	CASSQGTPGSNQPQHF
TRBV6-5	TRBJ2-7	-	-	TGTGCCAGCAGGGGCGATTCCTACGAGCAGTACTTC	CASRGDSYEQYF
TRBV2	TRBJ1-5	-	-	TGTGCCAGCACCCAACGGAGAGATAGCAATCAGCCCCAGCATTTT	CASTQRRDSNQPQHF
TRBV19	TRBJ2-3	-	-	TGTGCCAGTAGTATCGGGGGTAGTGATACGCAGTATTTT	CASSIGGSDTQYF
TRBV7-2	TRBJ1-2	-	TRBD1	TGTGCCAGCAGCTCCAGTGGGCAGAACAGGGGCGGCTACACCTTC	CASSSSGQNRGGYTF
TRBV29-1	TRBJ1-1	-	-	TGCAGCGTTGGCCAGAAAAACACTGAAGCTTTCTTT	CSVGQKNTEAFF
TRBV9	TRBJ2-2	-	TRBD1	TGTGCCAGCAGCGGAACAGGGGGCACCGGGGAGCTGTTTTTT	CASSGTGGTGELFF
TRBV7-9	TRBJ2-5	-	TRBD1	TGTGCCAGCAGCTCCCCCGACAGGGGTGATTTGAAGACCCAGTACTTC	CASSSPDRGDLKTQYF
TRBV24-1	TRBJ2-1	-	TRBD2	TGTGCCACCAGTGATTTAGGGCTAGCGGGAGTTGGTGAGCAGTTCTTC	CATSDLGLAGVGEQFF
TRBV5-5	TRBJ1-5	once	TRBD1	TGTGCCAGCAGTCGAGGGACAGACAATCAGCCCCAGCATTTT	CASSRGTDNQPQHF
TRBV10-1	TRBJ2-1	-	TRBD2	TGCGCCAGCAGTTTAATAGCGGGAGTGAATGAGCAGTTCTTC	CASSLIAGVNEQFF
TRBV3-1/TRBV3-2	TRBJ2-7	-	TRBD2	TGTGCCAGCAGCCAAGGACTAGCGGGGTCATACGAGCAGTACTTC	CASSQGLAGSYEQYF
TRBV27	TRBJ2-1	-	-	TGTGCCAGCAGGCCCGGCTGGGGGGTCAATGAGCAGTTCTTC	CASRPGWGVNEQFF
TRBV5-4	TRBJ2-2	-	-	TGTGCCAGCAGCTTCGGTGGGCCAAAGGTAACCGGGGAGCTGTTTTTT	CASSFGGPKVTGELFF
TRBV5-1	TRBJ1-1	-	TRBD1	TGCGCCAGCAGACGGCAGGGGGCTGTCACTGAAGCTTTCTTT	CASRRQGAVTEAFF
TRBV12-3/TRBV12-4	TRBJ1-4	-	-	TGTGCCAGCAGGGGGCCTAATGAAAAACTGTTTTTT	CASRGPNEKLFF
TRBV2	TRBJ2-2	-	TRBD1	TGTGCCAGCAAACAGGACAGGGGTTATAAGGTTTTT	CASKQDRGYKVF
TRBV27	TRBJ2-3	-	-	TGTGCCAGCAGGTCCGGACAGCACACAGATACGCAGTATTTT	CASRSGQHTDTQYF
TRBV7-2	TRBJ1-1	-	TRBD1	TGTGCCAGCAGGCGGACAGGGGGGACGAACACTGAAGCTTTCTTT	CASRRTGGTNTEAFF
TRBV25-1	TRBJ1-3	-	TRBD1	TGTGCCAGCAGTGAATTGGGGACAGGGGCTGGAAACACCATATATTTT	CASSELGTGAGNTIYF
TRBV30	TRBJ2-2	-	-	TGTGCCTGGAGCAGGGAAGGGCTCAGAGCTAACACCGGGGAGCTGTTTTTT	CAWSREGLRANTGELFF
TRBV2	TRBJ2-2	-	TRBD1	TGTGCCAGCAGTGAATCGGGACAGTACACCGGGGAGCTGTTTTTT	CASSESGQYTGELFF
TRBV18	TRBJ2-3	-	-	TGTGCCAGCTCATTACGAGCCGCAGATACGCAGTATTTT	CASSLRAADTQYF
TRBV28	TRBJ2-6	-	TRBD1	TGTGCCAGCAGTTCTCCCGGGACAGCGGTCGGCTCTGGGGCCAACGTCCTGACTTTC	CASSSPGTAVGSGANVLTF
TRBV27	TRBJ2-2	-	-	TGTGCCAGCAGTTTTACCCTTGCGGCCAACATCGGGGAGCTGTTTTTT	CASSFTLAANIGELFF
TRBV6-2/TRBV6-3	TRBJ2-7	-	-	TGTGCCAGCAGCCCGGGGCCGCACTACGAGCAGTACTTC	CASSPGPHYEQYF
TRBV27	TRBJ2-1	-	TRBD2	TGTGCCGTCCGGGGACTAGCGGGGTTAGATGAGCAGTTCTTC	CAVRGLAGLDEQFF
TRBV5-1	TRBJ2-7	once	TRBD2	TGCGCCAGCAGCCCGGGGGGGAACGAGCAGTACTTC	CASSPGGNEQYF
TRBV21-1	TRBJ2-1	-	-	TGTGCCAAGTCCCGGGACAGCAATGAGCAGTTCTTC	CAKSRDSNEQFF
TRBV30	TRBJ1-4	-	-	TGTGCCTGGTTGCGAAGGGGCGGGAGTGAAAAACTGTTTTTT	CAWLRRGGSEKLFF
TRBV5-8	TRBJ2-6	few	TRBD1	TGTGCCAGCAGACCCATGGGACCCGACAGGGATCTATCTGGGGCCAACGTCCTGACTTTC	CASRPMGPDRDLSGANVLTF
TRBV5-8	TRBJ2-1	-	TRBD1	TGTGCCAGCAGCCGACTGGACAGGTTCCTCTACAATGAGCAGTTCTTC	CASSRLDRFLYNEQFF
TRBV6-5	TRBJ1-5	-	-	TGTGCCAGCTTCCCAGGTGCGGGGCGCAATCAGCCCCAGCATTTT	CASFPGAGRNQPQHF
TRBV7-9	TRBJ1-6	-	-	TGTGCCAGCAGCTTAAACACCGATAATTCACCCCTCCACTTT	CASSLNTDNSPLHF
TRBV6-5	TRBJ1-4	-	-	TGTGCCAGCAGTCATGACAGGTCAACTAATGAAAAACTGTTTTTT	CASSHDRSTNEKLFF
TRBV9	TRBJ2-2	few	TRBD2	TGTGCCAGCAGCGTAGCAGGACTAGGAGTCACCGGGGAGCTGTTTTTT	CASSVAGLGVTGELFF
TRBV3-1/TRBV3-2	TRBJ1-2	-	TRBD1	TGTGCCAGCAGCCAAGACTGGCAGGGGGCGATACATGGCTACACCTTC	CASSQDWQGAIHGYTF
TRBV5-4	TRBJ1-1	-	TRBD1	TGTGCCAGCAGCTCCCTGACAGGGGGGGGCACTGAAGCTTTCTTT	CASSSLTGGGTEAFF
TRBV3-1/TRBV3-2	TRBJ2-4	few	TRBD2	TGTGCCAGCAGCCTCGGGGCGCGGGGGAACATTCAGTACTTC	CASSLGARGNIQYF
TRBV19	TRBJ1-6	-	TRBD1	TGTGCCAGTAGTATGGTACAGGGGGCCTATTCACCCCTCCACTTT	CASSMVQGAYSPLHF